One and the same sample provided the 6 T cell receptor beta chains below, sequenced in a study of cytomegalovirus exposure and HLA in healthy donors. The study ran its PCR with 60 Vbeta and 13 Jbeta primers. Using immunoSEQ multiplex PCR, the repertoire was profiled, and TCRdb retains in-frame clones only, with some absent. Of some 78,000 clones in the sample, 60% to 80% are singletons; the top ten hold roughly 25%. Sequencing was done on a sample of PBMCs. These TCRs come from a woman aged 45-59 years in good health and CMV-seropositive.

The V call is TRBV5-6, the J call TRBJ1-4; 8 bases are a match to TRBD1. The junction had 8 bases not matched to a gene; V was cut back by 6 bases and J by 7 bases. The CDR3 sequence is 14 residues long. Germline V CDR1 and CDR2: SGHDT, YYEEEE. Written as DNA, the CDR3 is TGTGCCAGCATGCAATGGACAGGGACTGAAAAACTGTTTTTT. Residues: CASMQWTGTEKLFF. Full variable domain (missing parts from reference TRBV5-6 and TRBJ1-4): DAGVTQSPTHLIKTRGQQVTLRCSPKSGHDTVSWYQQALGQGPQFIFQYYEEEERQRGNFPDRFSGHQFPNYSSELNVNALLLGDSALYLCASMQWTGTEKLFFGSGTQLSVL.

V gene TRBV6-1 combines with J gene TRBJ1-2; D unclear. This CDR3 comprises 17 residues. Germline V gene data show CDR1 as MNHNS and CDR2 as SASEGT. V lost 3 bases to trimming and J lost 5 bases, with 22 bases between them. The CDR3 here is CASSDRLSETPEYGYTF. The CDR3 DNA reads TGTGCCAGCAGTGACCGTCTGAGCGAAACGCCTGAGTATGGCTACACCTTC.

The rearrangement uses TRBV6-5 and TRBJ2-5; the D gene is possibly TRBD1 (6 bases). The length of the CDR3 is 12 residues. V lost 7 bases and J 4 bases, leaving 10 bases between the germline ends. CDR1 is MNHEY and CDR2 is SVGAGI in the germline V gene. The CDR3 coding sequence is TGTGCCAGCAAAGGGGGTGGAGAGACCCAGTACTTC. The encoded protein is CASKGGGETQYF.

The gene calls are TRBV6-1 and TRBJ1-2; 10 nucleotides match TRBD1. The CDR3 spans 14 residues. Looked up from germline, CDR1 is MNHNS and CDR2 is SASEGT. After removal of 4 bases from V and 7 bases from J, the junction contained 6 bases not matched to a gene. CDR3 loop: CASSGATGGGGYTF. In DNA form, the CDR3 reads TGTGCCAGCAGTGGTGCGACAGGGGGCGGTGGCTACACCTTC.

This chain uses TRBV7-9 with TRBJ2-7, with D unclear. CDR1 and CDR2 from the germline V gene are SEHNR and FQNEAQ (reference sequence). The germline V and J ends were trimmed by 3 bases and 3 bases, with 3 bases remaining between them. This CDR3 is built from 11 residues. In DNA form, the CDR3 reads TGTGCCAGCAGCTTCAGCTACGAGCAGTACTTC. Protein sequence: CASSFSYEQYF.

CDR3 in DNA: TGTGCCAGCAGCTTAACTAGCGGGAGTGCCGATGAGCAGTTCTTC. This translates into CASSLTSGSADEQFF. The chain recombines TRBV7-3 with TRBJ2-1; TRBD2 matches 9 bases. Germline V gives CDR1 SGHTA, CDR2 FQGTGA. The CDR3 spans 15 residues. Trimming cost V 0 bases and J 8 bases; bases outside gene matches: 5.